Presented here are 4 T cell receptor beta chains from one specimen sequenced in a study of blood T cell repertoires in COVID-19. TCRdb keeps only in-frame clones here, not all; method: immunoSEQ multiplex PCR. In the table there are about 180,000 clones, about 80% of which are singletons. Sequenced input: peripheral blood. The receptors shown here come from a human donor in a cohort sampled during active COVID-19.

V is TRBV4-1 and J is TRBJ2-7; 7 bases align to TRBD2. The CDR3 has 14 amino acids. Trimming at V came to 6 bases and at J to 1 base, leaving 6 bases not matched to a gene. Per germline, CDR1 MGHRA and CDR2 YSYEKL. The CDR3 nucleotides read TGCGCCAGCAGTACCCCGGGGGGATCCTACGAGCAGTACTTC. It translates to CASSTPGGSYEQYF.

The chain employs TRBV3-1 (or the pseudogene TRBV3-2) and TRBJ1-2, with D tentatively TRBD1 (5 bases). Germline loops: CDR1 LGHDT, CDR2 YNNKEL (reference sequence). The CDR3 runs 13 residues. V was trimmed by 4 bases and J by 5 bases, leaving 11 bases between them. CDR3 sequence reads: CASSLSGGYGYTF. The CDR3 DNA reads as TGTGCCAGCAGCCTGTCCGGGGGGTATGGCTACACCTTC.

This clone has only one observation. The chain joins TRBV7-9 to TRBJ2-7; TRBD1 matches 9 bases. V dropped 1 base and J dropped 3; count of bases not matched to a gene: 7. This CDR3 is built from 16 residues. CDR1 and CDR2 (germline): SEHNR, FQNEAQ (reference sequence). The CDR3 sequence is CASSLGDRDAGYEQYF. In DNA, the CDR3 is TGTGCCAGCAGCTTAGGGGACAGGGACGCAGGCTACGAGCAGTACTTC.

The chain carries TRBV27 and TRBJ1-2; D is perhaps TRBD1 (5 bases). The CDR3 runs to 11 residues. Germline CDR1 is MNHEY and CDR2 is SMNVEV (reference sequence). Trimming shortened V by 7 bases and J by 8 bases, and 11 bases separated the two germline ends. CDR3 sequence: CASTGGYGYTF. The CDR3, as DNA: TGTGCCAGCACGGGGGGGTACGGCTACACCTTC.